This T cell receptor beta chain appears in the sequencing data of a study of T cell responses to AZD1222 COVID-19 vaccine. Whole-study findings and limits: Seropositive AZD1222 recipients at baseline numbered only five or six.

V lost 2 bases and J 1 base, leaving 10 bases between the germline ends. This CDR3 comprises 15 residues. Per germline, CDR1 SGHKS and CDR2 YYEKEE (reference sequence). To note about this clone: What it recognizes is unknown.

The data were produced by immunoSEQ multiplex PCR, yet TCRdb's version contains in-frame clones alone and is incomplete. The sample has approximately 98,000 clones, roughly 89% seen once; the top ten hold about 3%. The TCR comes from an adult in good health. Sequences were derived from peripheral blood, sampled on day 0 of MenACWY control vaccination. V is TRBV5-5 and J is TRBJ1-5; tentative D call: TRBD1 (5 bases). CDR3 coding DNA: TGTGCCAGCAGCTTTTCCGGGGCCAGCAATCAGCCCCAGCATTTT. Protein sequence: CASSFSGASNQPQHF.